This T cell receptor beta chain was sequenced in a study of T cells after posttransplantation cyclophosphamide. Overall study findings and caveats: After PTCy, TRB diversity resembled that of CNI/methotrexate controls. Donor CD8+ memory clones often dominated recipient blood repertoires at later times. Blood and skin or GI T cell repertoires showed limited TRB overlap.

This clone was recorded many times. Its antigen remains unknown. This related bone marrow graft donor gave peripheral blood on the day of marrow donation. The data were produced by immunoSEQ multiplex PCR, yet TCRdb's version contains in-frame clones alone and is incomplete. The sample is made up of fewer than 40,000 clones, none counted only once. The V gene end was trimmed by 4 bases and the J gene end by 3 bases; junction bases not matched to a gene: 7. Germline CDR1 SGHVS, CDR2 FQNEAQ. This CDR3 is built from 15 residues. This receptor was obtained from a woman in her forties or fifties in good health and a related stem cell transplant donor. This sequence joins TRBV7-8 and TRBJ2-7, with 9 bases that match TRBD1. Sequenced input: PBMCs. CDR3 coding DNA: TGTGCCAGCAGCTCACCGGACAGGGGCAACTACGAGCAGTACTTC. This gives the protein CASSSPDRGNYEQYF.